This is a list of T cell receptor beta chains from one sample in a study of cytomegalovirus exposure and HLA in healthy donors. TCRdb keeps only in-frame clones here, not all; method: immunoSEQ multiplex PCR. Of 200,000 to 250,000 clones detected, around nine tenths appear once; the ten largest clones hold 2.5% to 3%. Sequences were obtained from PBMCs. The origin of the receptors is a man between 18 and 29 years old in good health and CMV-seronegative. Each CDR3 is given without its conserved first and last residue. Each record gives: V gene, clone size, J gene, CDR3 protein. Part of the rows lack a size; the others show once, few, many or a class for expanded clones.

TRBV5-1,once,TRBJ2-5,ASSLLTGAGILHQETQY
TRBV28,-,TRBJ2-1,VAGGNEQF
TRBV2,-,TRBJ2-2,ASRRGGDRVELF
TRBV6-6,-,TRBJ2-1,ASRTTSIYNEQF
TRBV28,-,TRBJ2-7,SAGGTYEQY
TRBV4-3,-,TRBJ1-5,ASSQDSNQPQH
TRBV7-2,-,TRBJ1-5,ASSLIGPQPQH
TRBV19,-,TRBJ2-1,ASLGGKGSYNEQF
TRBV6-6,-,TRBJ2-3,ASSYSSREGTDTQY
TRBV15,once,TRBJ2-2,ATRAGYTGELF
TRBV4-1,-,TRBJ2-7,ASSQGAGYEQY
TRBV6-1,-,TRBJ2-3,ASSAGSASGTSTDTQY
TRBV5-1,-,TRBJ2-3,ASSPPSADTQY
TRBV30,-,TRBJ2-2,AWGDRVPGELF
TRBV5-1,-,TRBJ2-3,ASSLTERVDTDTDTQY
TRBV5-8,few,TRBJ1-6,ASSRQNLPLH
TRBV9,-,TRBJ2-7,ASSVGGTGTYEQY
TRBV2,-,TRBJ2-7,ASYSGDYYEQY